The entry below describes one T cell receptor (beta chain). What it binds is unknown. 60 Vbeta and 13 Jbeta primers were used in PCR. Sequenced by immunoSEQ multiplex PCR; TCRdb stores in-frame clones only, minus some. This specimen shows about 72,000 clones; the ten leading clones hold approximately 2.9%. These data originate in a study of cytomegalovirus exposure and HLA in healthy donors. Across the whole study: Unique TCRs numbering roughly 85 million, obtained from HLA-typed donors, made up an early data release.

Study-wide results and limits: Across all donors, roughly uniform sequencing depth was an assumption of the presence/absence analyses.

The CDR3 runs to 14 residues. The germline V gene encodes CDR1 MGHRA and CDR2 YSYEKL. The V end was cut by 0 bases, the J end by 4 bases, with 7 bases between. The material sequenced was PBMCs. This receptor was obtained from a man aged 35 to 55 in good health and CMV-seronegative. This chain uses TRBV4-1 with TRBJ1-5; D unresolved. In DNA form, the CDR3 reads TGCGCCAGCAGCCAAGACGTATATAATCAGCCCCAGCATTTT. It codes for CASSQDVYNQPQHF.